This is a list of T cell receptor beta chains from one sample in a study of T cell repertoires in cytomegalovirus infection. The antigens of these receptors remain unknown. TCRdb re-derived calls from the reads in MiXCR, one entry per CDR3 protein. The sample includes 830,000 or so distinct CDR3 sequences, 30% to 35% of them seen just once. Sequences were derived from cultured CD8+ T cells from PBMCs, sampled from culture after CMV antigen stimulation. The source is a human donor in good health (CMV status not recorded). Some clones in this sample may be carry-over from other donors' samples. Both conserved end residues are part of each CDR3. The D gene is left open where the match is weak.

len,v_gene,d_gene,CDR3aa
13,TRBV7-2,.,CANSFLVGETQYF
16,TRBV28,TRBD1,CASSFRDRGLMMALHF
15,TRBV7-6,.,CASSLPAGINQPQHF
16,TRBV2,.,CASSEGADTSGNTIYF
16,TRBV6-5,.,CASSTDYLASGNTIYF
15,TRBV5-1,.,CASTLGISSSYEQYF
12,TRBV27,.,CASSLSREEQYF
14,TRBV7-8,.,CASSLVAVYNEQFF
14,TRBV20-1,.,CSAQMRAESYEQYF
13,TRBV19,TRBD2,CASSPAGGYEQYF
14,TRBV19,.,CASSEEGTYTEAFF
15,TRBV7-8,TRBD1,CASSPPDRGLNEQFF
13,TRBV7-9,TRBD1,CASKRTGFYEQYF
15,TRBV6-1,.,CASSERRSRHTEAFF
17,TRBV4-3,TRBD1,CASSQDLAGRGQETQYF
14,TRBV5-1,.,CASSFPGETYEQYF